This T cell receptor (beta chain) was recorded in a study of blood T cell repertoires in COVID-19. Study background: PBMCs, B-cell-depleted T cells, or T cells were the source of the cDNA or gDNA that made up the material.

CDR1 SGHTA and CDR2 FQGTGA come from the germline V gene. This CDR3 is built from 17 residues. The V gene end was trimmed by 2 bases and the J gene end by 4 bases; junction bases not matched to a gene: 7. Libraries were prepared by immunoSEQ multiplex PCR; TCRdb keeps only in-frame clonotypes and omits some of them. The sample consists of 300,000 to 400,000 clones, roughly 85% of them appearing once. V gene TRBV7-3 combines with J gene TRBJ2-2; TRBD2 aligns across 10 bases. This sequence originates from a human donor in a cohort sampled during active COVID-19. The sequencing sample was made of peripheral blood. Here the CDR3 reads CASSLHPSGGITGELFF. The CDR3 DNA is TGTGCCAGCAGCTTACACCCTAGCGGGGGAATCACCGGGGAGCTGTTTTTT.